This T cell receptor (beta chain) was sequenced in a study of OX40 agonist ivuxolimab in advanced cancers. Describing the broader study: Ivuxolimab was an agonistic, fully human IgG2 monoclonal antibody directed against OX40 (CD134), a costimulatory receptor. Among the roughly 52 dose-escalation patients, about 20 had hepatocellular carcinoma, 15 melanoma, 9 renal cell carcinoma and 9 head and neck cancer. Three dose-escalation patients achieved partial responses, one with hepatocellular carcinoma and two with cutaneous melanoma. In the dose-escalation cohort, more than 80% of patients were male, and the mean age was around 60 years with a range of about 20 to 80. Intravenous ivuxolimab was administered to patients every 2 weeks at six dose levels: 0.01, 0.1, 0.3, 1.5, 3 and 10 mg/kg. Peripheral TCRbeta sequencing aimed to test whether ivuxolimab altered TCR sequence diversity and caused clonal T-cell expansion. The paper covers the monotherapy dose-escalation part of the phase I ivuxolimab trial, which included N = 52 patients. Patients were allowed to have had prior anti-PD-1, anti-PD-L1 or anti-CTLA-4 therapy, and around 43% of the dose-escalation patients had been treated with checkpoint inhibitors. General study outcomes and caveats: Antigen specificity was not determined for the clonally expanded peripheral T cells. After ivuxolimab, expanded clones were on average more numerous among CD8+ T cells than among CD4+ T cells. Low levels of normalized T-cell clonal expansion were also seen in some patients who did not respond. At doses of 0.1 to 3.0 mg/kg, clonal expansion of both CD4+ and CD8+ T cells in blood was seen between baseline and week 6. Partial responders in the 0.1-3.0 mg/kg groups had among the lowest normalized peripheral clonal expansion, especially among CD8+ T cells.

Patients with a history of autoimmune disease or receiving systemic immunosuppression were excluded from the trial. In every dose cohort, peripheral blood was drawn for TCR sequencing at baseline, cycle 4 day 1, and cycle 7 day 1. Samples were obtained from an open-label, multicenter, first-in-human phase I dose-escalation trial of ivuxolimab. Adults with locally advanced or metastatic melanoma, renal cell carcinoma, hepatocellular carcinoma or head and neck squamous cell carcinoma were enrolled in the trial. Before TCR sequencing, CD4+ T cells and CD8+ T cells were sorted from peripheral blood as separate populations. Concerning this clone: Its antigen is not yet known. No much larger clone exists at a distance of one base, and base qualities are not known.

For this chain, trimming is 5 bases at the V end and 2 bases at the J end, and the number of junction bases without a gene match is 1. CDR1 is given as LNHDA and CDR2 as SQIVND, both from the germline V gene (reference sequence). There are 13 amino acids in the CDR3, from cysteine to phenylalanine inclusive. Of the read, only the CDR3 DNA is kept; its 39 bases are in frame from base 1. To sequence the TCRbeta CDR3 region, genomic DNA was isolated from the sorted cells. TCRbeta CDR3 regions were sequenced using the immunoSEQ Assay. TCRdb's version of the immuneACCESS table is confined to in-frame rearrangements and falls short of the full clone set. An unresolved V gene accounts for under half of the shortfall where checked; the remainder is of unknown origin. In all, the sample holds roughly 68,000 clones, and more than 80% of those were seen once. The ten top clones hold roughly an eighth of the sample.

The sequencing here drew on CD4+ or CD8+ T cells sorted from blood, taken in a trial of the OX40 agonist ivuxolimab. The V and J genes are TRBV19 and TRBJ1-2; 8 of the junction bases match TRBD1. This clonotype was obtained from an adult with an advanced solid tumor such as melanoma, head and neck, liver or kidney cancer. The nucleotide sequence reads as follows: TGTGCCAGTAGTCGGACAGGGAACTATGGCTACACCTTC. This translates into CASSRTGNYGYTF.